A single sample gave rise to the 27 T cell receptor beta chains below, sequenced in a study of shared clonotypes between healthy human individuals. The data were produced by immunoSEQ multiplex PCR, yet TCRdb's version contains in-frame clones alone and is incomplete. The data show some 500,000 clones, almost 97% seen once. Sequencing was performed on naive CD4+ T cells sorted from blood. Documented subset: CD45RA+ positively selected. These receptors were taken from a woman aged 25 to 45 in good health.

The rearrangement links TRBV30 to TRBJ1-1; D gene uncertain. The CDR3 runs 13 residues. Germline CDR1 GTSNPN, CDR2 SVGIG (reference sequence). Trimming took off 5 bases at V and 0 bases at J, with 10 bases between the two ends. CDR3 amino acids: CAWLQQLNTEAFF. The DNA for the CDR3 is TGTGCCTGGTTACAACAGCTGAACACTGAAGCTTTCTTT.

V usage is TRBV27 and J usage is TRBJ2-7; 7 bases fit TRBD2. V trimming: 4 bases; J trimming: 0 bases; junction bases outside the gene matches: 12. The CDR3 contains 17 residues. The germline V gene encodes CDR1 MNHEY and CDR2 SMNVEV (reference sequence). Here the CDR3 DNA reads TGTGCCAGCAGTTCAGGGCTGGGTGGCGGGAGCTCCTACGAGCAGTACTTC. Encoded protein: CASSSGLGGGSSYEQYF.

The chain employs TRBV10-3 and TRBJ2-7; no clear D. Trimming pared 6 bases from V and 5 bases from J, leaving 20 bases between. This CDR3 has 15 amino acids. Germline CDR1 and CDR2: ENHRY and SYGVKD. CDR3 DNA: TGTGCCATCAGCCCAGGAGACGATCCTGGGAACGAGCAGTACTTC. Translated, it gives CAISPGDDPGNEQYF.

The chain joins TRBV28 to TRBJ2-7; 14 positions match TRBD2. The CDR3 contains 15 residues. CDR1 is MDHEN, CDR2 SYDVKM, per germline. V shed 6 bases and J 2 bases; nucleotides not matched to a gene: 3. CDR3 DNA sequence: TGTGCCAGCAGCTTGACTAGCGGGAGGGCCTACGAGCAGTACTTC. Amino acid sequence: CASSLTSGRAYEQYF. Full variable domain (outside the CDR3, taken from reference TRBV28 and TRBJ2-7): DVKVTQSSRYLVKRTGEKVFLECVQDMDHENMFWYRQDPGLGLRLIYFSYDVKMKEKGDIPEGYSVSREKKERFSLILESASTNQTSMYLCASSLTSGRAYEQYFGPGTRLTVT.

This CDR3 reads CVRSLGTSEANYGYTF. The CDR3 DNA reads TGTGTCAGAAGCTTAGGTACGTCGGAAGCTAACTATGGCTACACCTTC. The chain employs TRBV7-5 and TRBJ1-2. TRBV7-5 is annotated as a pseudogene. This CDR3 has 16 residues.

The V and J genes are TRBV2 and TRBJ2-7; D tentatively fits TRBD1 or TRBD2 (5 bases each). Germline V gives CDR1 SNHLY, CDR2 FYNNEI. The CDR3 has 15 amino acids. Trimming took 1 base from V and 7 from J, leaving 17 bases between them. CDR3 protein: CASSEVWGRASEQYF. In DNA form, the CDR3 reads TGTGCCAGCAGTGAAGTGTGGGGACGGGCGAGTGAGCAGTACTTC.

This sequence joins TRBV6-1 and TRBJ1-3; D call uncertain. This CDR3 has 14 residues. The germline gives CDR1 MNHNS, CDR2 SASEGT. V lost 3 bases and J 0 bases, leaving 6 bases between the germline ends. CDR3 protein: CASSDVVSGNTIYF. CDR3 DNA sequence: TGTGCCAGCAGTGATGTGGTCTCTGGAAACACCATATATTTT.

J is TRBJ2-7 and V is TRBV11-3, with D hard to call. Trimming took off 0 bases at V and 1 base at J, with 7 bases between the two ends. The CDR3 is 14 residues long. Germline lookup yields CDR1 SGHNT and CDR2 YENEEA. This CDR3 reads CASSLEELSYEQYF. DNA for the CDR3: TGTGCCAGCAGCTTAGAAGAGCTTTCCTACGAGCAGTACTTC.

The CDR3 region has the DNA TGTGCCAGCAGCCAAGTAGGATCAGGGGACTATGGCTACACCTTC. Its protein is CASSQVGSGDYGYTF. The V gene is TRBV14, the J gene TRBJ1-2; D is possibly TRBD1 (6 bases). CDR3 length: 15 residues. Germline CDR1 reads SGHDN; CDR2 reads FVKESK. V was trimmed by 1 base and J by 3 bases, leaving 12 bases between them.

The chain combines TRBV5-6 with TRBJ1-2; D is uncertain. CDR1 and CDR2 (germline): SGHDT, YYEEEE. CDR3 size: 12 residues. Between the trimmed V and J ends, which lost 4 bases and 10 bases, there was a span of 14 bases. The CDR3 is CASSLGLAAYTF. CDR3 nucleotide sequence: TGTGCCAGCAGCCTTGGACTCGCAGCCTACACCTTC.

The rearrangement uses TRBV2 and TRBJ2-3; D unresolved. The V and J ends lost 4 bases and 1 base respectively, with 15 bases between them. Germline V lookup: CDR1 SNHLY, CDR2 FYNNEI. There are 16 residues in the CDR3. CDR3 in DNA: TGTGCCAGCAGTGCTGGGCTGAATGGGCGCACAGATACGCAGTATTTT. As protein: CASSAGLNGRTDTQYF. Using reference TRBV2 and TRBJ2-3 for the parts outside the CDR3, the full variable domain is EPEVTQTPSHQVTQMGQEVILRCVPISNHLYFYWYRQILGQKVEFLVSFYNNEISEKSEIFDDQFSVERPDGSNFTLKIRSTKLEDSAMYFCASSAGLNGRTDTQYFGPGTRLTVL.

V and J are TRBV5-1 and TRBJ2-7; 10 bases match TRBD2. The CDR3 contains 15 residues. With V trimmed by 0 bases and J by 3 bases, 3 bases remained unmatched. Per germline, CDR1 SGHRS and CDR2 YFSETQ. The DNA of the CDR3 is TGCGCCAGCAGCTTGGTTCTAGCGGGAGTCTACGAGCAGTACTTC. It specifies CASSLVLAGVYEQYF. The full variable domain, rest sourced from reference TRBV5-1 and TRBJ2-7, is KAGVTQTPRYLIKTRGQQVTLSCSPISGHRSVSWYQQTPGQGLQFLFEYFSETQRNKGNFPGRFSGRQFSNSRSEMNVSTLELGDSALYLCASSLVLAGVYEQYFGPGTRLTVT.

The chain is built from TRBV5-6 and TRBJ2-7; no clear D gene. Trimming stripped 3 bases from V and 2 bases from J, with 15 bases between. Germline CDR1 is SGHDT and CDR2 is YYEEEE. The CDR3 has 15 amino acids. The CDR3 loop is CASSSGRHGPYEQYF. In DNA form, the CDR3 reads TGTGCCAGCAGCTCCGGCCGGCACGGACCCTACGAGCAGTACTTC.

The J gene is TRBJ2-7, the V gene TRBV5-1; 10 positions match TRBD1. This CDR3 is built from 14 residues. J was trimmed by 3 bases and V by 1 base; bases with no gene match: 1. Germline loops: CDR1 SGHRS, CDR2 YFSETQ. The chain's CDR3 is CASSLRTGGYEQYF. The CDR3 bases are TGCGCCAGCAGCTTGCGGACAGGGGGCTACGAGCAGTACTTC.

V is TRBV27 and J is TRBJ1-6; 7 nucleotides align to TRBD1. Germline CDR1 MNHEY, CDR2 SMNVEV (reference sequence). The junction had 17 bases not matched to a gene; V was cut back by 5 bases and J by 7 bases. This CDR3 has 18 amino acids. The CDR3 loop is CASSPQLIRTGQNSPLHF. For the CDR3, the DNA is TGTGCCAGCAGTCCTCAACTCATCCGGACAGGCCAGAATTCACCCCTCCACTTT.

The chain couples TRBV4-2 to TRBJ1-5; D may be TRBD1 (6 bases). V was shortened by 0 bases and J by 0 bases, with 6 bases between the two germline ends. From germline, CDR1 is LGHNA and CDR2 YNFKEQ. The CDR3 has 15 amino acids. The chain's CDR3 is CASSQDRGSNQPQHF. CDR3 sequence (DNA): TGTGCCAGCAGCCAAGACAGGGGTAGCAATCAGCCCCAGCATTTT.

A word on this clone: Distinct nucleotide sequences in the sample also encode this CDR3. V gene TRBV5-1 combines with J gene TRBJ2-7, with 11 bases aligning to TRBD2. Looked up from germline, CDR1 is SGHRS and CDR2 is YFSETQ. CDR3 length: 14 residues. V lost 2 bases, J lost 3 bases, and 1 base stayed unmatched. The CDR3 region has the DNA TGCGCCAGCAGCTTACTAGCGGGGGACTACGAGCAGTACTTC. The encoded protein is CASSLLAGDYEQYF.

The rearrangement joins TRBV28 to TRBJ2-1; D is perhaps TRBD1 or TRBD2 (5 bases each). CDR1 is MDHEN, CDR2 SYDVKM, per germline. V dropped 6 bases and J dropped 9 bases, with 24 bases sitting between them. This CDR3 has 16 amino acids. The CDR3: CASSPIGEGIYGEQFF. The CDR3 nucleotides are TGTGCCAGCAGCCCAATCGGTGAGGGGATTTATGGTGAGCAGTTCTTC.

V is TRBV11-2 and J is TRBJ2-3; no firm D call. This CDR3 region has 17 residues. V gave up 6 bases and J gave up 0 bases, with 19 bases separating them. Germline V gene lookup returns CDR1 SGHAT and CDR2 FQNNGV. This CDR3 is CASRFRSGDGSTDTQYF. The CDR3 DNA follows: TGTGCCAGCAGGTTCCGTTCTGGGGATGGGAGCACAGATACGCAGTATTTT.

This chain connects TRBV7-6 to TRBJ2-2; 7 bases line up with TRBD2. The V and J ends lost 3 bases and 0 bases, in that order; junction bases with no gene match: 10. The germline V gene encodes CDR1 SGHVS and CDR2 FNYEAQ. The CDR3 has 18 residues. CDR3 loop: CASSFRWSGAANTGELFF. CDR3 DNA: TGTGCCAGCAGCTTTCGATGGAGCGGGGCCGCGAACACCGGGGAGCTGTTTTTT.

The chain carries TRBV27 and TRBJ1-6; D not certain. Germline V gives CDR1 MNHEY, CDR2 SMNVEV (reference sequence). The CDR3 sequence is 15 residues long. The germline V and J ends were trimmed by 0 bases and 7 bases, with 10 bases remaining between them. The CDR3 DNA reads TGTGCCAGCAGTTTATCAAGCCAGGAAAATTCACCCCTCCACTTT. Protein sequence: CASSLSSQENSPLHF.

V and J are TRBV5-4 and TRBJ2-6, with 11 bases lining up with TRBD1. V gave up 7 bases and J gave up 4 bases; unmatched junction bases: 7. Germline CDR1 SGHNT, CDR2 YYREEE (reference sequence). This CDR3 has 16 amino acids. The CDR3 here is CASYQDRGPGANVLTF. The DNA for the CDR3 is TGTGCCAGCTACCAGGACAGGGGGCCCGGGGCCAACGTCCTGACTTTC.

The V call is TRBV5-1, the J call TRBJ2-7, with 12 bases aligning to TRBD1. CDR1 is SGHRS and CDR2 is YFSETQ in the germline V gene. CDR3 length: 14 amino acids. After removal of 4 bases from V and 5 bases from J, the junction contained 4 bases not matched to a gene. CDR3 sequence reads: CASSAGTGGDEQYF. The CDR3 DNA reads TGCGCCAGCAGCGCAGGGACAGGGGGCGACGAGCAGTACTTC.

The chain uses TRBV5-1 and TRBJ2-7, with a possible D match to TRBD1 (5 bases). The V gene lost 4 bases and the J gene lost 3 bases, with 17 bases spanning the gap. The length of the CDR3 is 15 residues. Germline assignment: CDR1 SGHRS and CDR2 YFSETQ. The CDR3 sequence is CASSPLQDIDYEQYF. DNA of the CDR3: TGCGCCAGCAGCCCCCTGCAGGACATAGACTACGAGCAGTACTTC.

As to this clone: Other DNA sequences of this sample code for an identical CDR3. The rearrangement uses TRBV18 and TRBJ2-7; the D gene is possibly TRBD1 (7 bases). V was clipped by 3 bases and J by 3 bases, with 9 bases between them. Germline V gene sequence: CDR1 KGHSH, CDR2 LQKENI. The CDR3 is 13 amino acids. Here the CDR3 DNA reads TGTGCCAGCTCACCCCAGGGGGGCTACGAGCAGTACTTC. It codes for CASSPQGGYEQYF.

CDR3 in DNA: TGCGCCAGCAGCCGTGGGCAAGGGGACGAGCAGTACTTC. Its translation is CASSRGQGDEQYF. The chain couples TRBV4-1 to TRBJ2-7, with D possibly being TRBD1 (5 bases). V dropped 4 bases and J dropped 5 bases, with 12 bases sitting between them. The CDR3 runs to 13 residues. CDR1 is MGHRA, CDR2 YSYEKL, per germline.

J is TRBJ2-1 and V is TRBV2, with D hard to call. Trimming left V 0 bases short and J 4 bases short, with 16 bases between. Germline CDR1 and CDR2: SNHLY and FYNNEI. The CDR3 loop spans 17 amino acids. CDR3 residues: CASSEALKSDVYNEQFF. As DNA, the CDR3 is TGTGCCAGCAGTGAAGCGCTTAAGTCGGATGTTTACAATGAGCAGTTCTTC.